Listed here is a single T cell receptor (beta chain). The V end was cut by 3 bases, the J end by 4 bases, with 24 bases between. Germline CDR1 and CDR2: SEHNR and FQNEAQ (reference sequence). This CDR3 contains 19 residues. The data originate from a study of siplizumab effects on memory and regulatory T cells. TCRdb's table, derived via immunoSEQ multiplex PCR, lists solely in-frame clones and lacks some. The sample includes about 120,000 clones, 93% of them seen just once. The sequenced material came from non-Treg CD4+ T cells sorted from blood. The rearrangement links TRBV7-9 to TRBJ1-4; D may be TRBD1 (6 bases). The TCR sequence derives from a human donor in good health. The chain's CDR3 is CASSFRMSVAGAVNEKLFF. CDR3 nucleotide sequence: TGTGCCAGCAGCTTCCGTATGTCGGTAGCAGGGGCGGTTAATGAAAAACTGTTTTTT.